Below, 12 T cell receptor beta chains from the same sample are listed, as sequenced in a study of CD8+ T cells in alopecia areata. Extracted RNA was reverse transcribed into cDNA, the sequencing template. Method: immunoSEQ multiplex PCR; TCRdb's copy keeps in-frame clones and lacks some. The table includes about 200,000 clones, roughly 66% detected once. This sample's treatment: oral pan-JAK inhibitor, 5-10 mg twice daily. The sample in question was CD4+ T cells sorted from blood, obtained at week 24, from a patient treated with tofacitinib. These receptor sequences come from a human donor with alopecia areata.

The chain uses TRBV5-1 and TRBJ1-5, with 8 positions matching TRBD1. The CDR3 is 14 residues long. Germline V CDR1 and CDR2: SGHRS, YFSETQ. Trimming cost V 2 bases and J 5 bases; bases outside gene matches: 3. Written as DNA, the CDR3 is TGCGCCAGCAGCTTAACAGGGGGAGATCAGCCCCAGCATTTT. Its translation: CASSLTGGDQPQHF.

This clone was observed a handful of times. This sample includes further DNA sequences coding for the same CDR3. The chain employs TRBV27 and TRBJ2-7; 7 nucleotides line up with TRBD1. Germline V gene lookup returns CDR1 MNHEY and CDR2 SMNVEV (reference sequence). The CDR3 extends over 13 amino acids. After removal of 4 bases from V and 2 bases from J, the junction contained 2 bases not matched to a gene. CDR3 protein: CASSSQGPYEQYF. CDR3 bases: TGTGCCAGCAGTTCACAGGGGCCCTACGAGCAGTACTTC.

The chain links TRBV30 to TRBJ1-6; TRBD1 might be the D (5 bases). Per the germline V gene, CDR1 is GTSNPN and CDR2 is SVGIG (reference sequence). CDR3 length equals 15 residues. V was pared by 3 bases and J by 9 bases, with 18 bases between. CDR3 DNA sequence: TGTGCCTGGAGCCGAAACAGGCAGATCCTTTCACCCCTCCACTTT. Amino acids: CAWSRNRQILSPLHF.

V is TRBV20-1 and J is TRBJ2-7; a weak D match, TRBD1 (5 bases). Trimming shortened V by 4 bases and J by 4 bases, and 8 bases separated the two germline ends. CDR1 and CDR2 from the germline V gene are DFQATT and SNEGSKA (reference sequence). The CDR3 sequence is 11 residues long. CDR3 sequence (DNA): TGCAGTGCTACCAGACAGTACGAGCAGTACTTC. Amino acids: CSATRQYEQYF.

V gene TRBV9 combines with J gene TRBJ1-2; D not certain. Between the trimmed V and J ends, which lost 0 bases and 0 bases, there was a span of 6 bases. Germline values: CDR1 SGDLS, CDR2 YYNGEE. The CDR3 has 14 residues. The chain's CDR3 is CASSVDPSNYGYTF. The DNA of the CDR3 is TGTGCCAGCAGCGTAGACCCCTCTAACTATGGCTACACCTTC.

As concerns this clone: Other nucleotide sequences in the sample specify the same CDR3. The V and J genes are TRBV29-1 and TRBJ1-5; possibly TRBD1 for D (5 bases). V lost 5 bases and J 2 bases, leaving 10 bases between the germline ends. Germline CDR1 and CDR2: SQVTM and ANQGSEA. The CDR3 extends over 13 amino acids. In DNA form, the CDR3 reads TGCAGCGTTCAAGGGGAGGGCAATCAGCCCCAGCATTTT. Amino acid sequence: CSVQGEGNQPQHF.

This clone was seen a few times. This chain connects TRBV9 to TRBJ2-7; a weak D match, TRBD2 (6 bases). Germline CDR1 SGDLS, CDR2 YYNGEE. There are 13 residues in the CDR3. V lost 7 bases and J lost 7, with 18 bases in between. The chain's CDR3 is CASGRGGLGEQYF. DNA for the CDR3: TGTGCCAGCGGACGCGGAGGGCTGGGGGAGCAGTACTTC.

CDR3 residues: CASSVLYGTEAFF. CDR3 coding DNA: TGTGCCAGCAGCGTCCTTTACGGCACTGAAGCTTTCTTT. This chain joins TRBV7-2 and TRBJ1-1; D is unclear. The CDR3 contains 13 residues. Germline loops: CDR1 SGHTA, CDR2 FQGNSA. V lost 5 bases to trimming and J lost 4 bases, with 11 bases between them.

This clone appeared a few times. The chain joins TRBV15 to TRBJ2-1; D may be TRBD2 (5 bases). The germline V and J ends were trimmed by 8 bases and 3 bases, with 8 bases remaining between them. The CDR3 runs 12 residues. Germline CDR1 and CDR2: LNHNV and YYDKDF (reference sequence). The CDR3 loop reads CATGGGYNEQFF. DNA of the CDR3: TGTGCCACCGGAGGCGGCTACAATGAGCAGTTCTTC.

J is TRBJ1-6 and V is TRBV4-1; TRBD1 is a possible D gene (5 bases). The V gene lost 4 bases and the J gene lost 7 bases, with 14 bases spanning the gap. Germline assignment: CDR1 MGHRA and CDR2 YSYEKL. This CDR3 is 15 amino acids long. The CDR3 reads CASSRDGQANSPLHF. The CDR3 bases are TGCGCCAGCAGCCGGGATGGACAAGCCAATTCACCCCTCCACTTT.

J is TRBJ2-3 and V is TRBV6-1; TRBD1 agrees at 7 bases. V was clipped by 7 bases and J by 3 bases; unmatched bases: 7. Germline CDR1 is MNHNS and CDR2 is SASEGT. The CDR3 spans 14 residues. The CDR3 protein is CASITGVGTDTQYF. DNA of the CDR3: TGTGCCAGCATCACAGGGGTGGGGACAGATACGCAGTATTTT.

This clone was detected a few times. The V and J genes are TRBV29-1 and TRBJ2-1; D is possibly TRBD2 (5 bases). Germline V gene sequence: CDR1 SQVTM, CDR2 ANQGSEA. This CDR3 is built from 13 residues. V was clipped by 6 bases and J by 7 bases, with 16 bases between them. CDR3 residues: CSVSSARGNEQFF. Written as DNA, the CDR3 is TGCAGCGTATCTTCCGCAAGAGGGAATGAGCAGTTCTTC.